This T cell receptor (beta chain) was sequenced for a study of T cells in Graves' hyperthyroidism and ophthalmopathy. Study in general: Peripheral blood was taken when the disease was first diagnosed, before any treatment began.

Authors of the study amplified TCR beta CDR3 regions from RNA transcripts. The TCR CDR3 first-round RT-PCR relied on the HTBI primer set. TCRdb independently ran MiXCR on the multiplex PCR reads; one entry per CDR3 protein. The table shows 300,000 to 400,000 distinct CDR3 sequences, with 15% to 20% occurring only once. Germline V gene lookup returns CDR1 LNHDA and CDR2 SQIVND (reference sequence). V lost 5 bases to trimming and J lost 2 bases, with 13 bases between them. This CDR3 region has 16 residues. The specimen sequenced was blood. This TCR came from a woman in her forties or fifties with Graves' hyperthyroidism. The V and J genes are TRBV19 and TRBJ2-6, with D unresolved. In DNA form, the CDR3 reads TGTGCCAGTAGTGTGAGACTTCGGACTGGGGCCAACGTCCTGACTTTC. It specifies CASSVRLRTGANVLTF.